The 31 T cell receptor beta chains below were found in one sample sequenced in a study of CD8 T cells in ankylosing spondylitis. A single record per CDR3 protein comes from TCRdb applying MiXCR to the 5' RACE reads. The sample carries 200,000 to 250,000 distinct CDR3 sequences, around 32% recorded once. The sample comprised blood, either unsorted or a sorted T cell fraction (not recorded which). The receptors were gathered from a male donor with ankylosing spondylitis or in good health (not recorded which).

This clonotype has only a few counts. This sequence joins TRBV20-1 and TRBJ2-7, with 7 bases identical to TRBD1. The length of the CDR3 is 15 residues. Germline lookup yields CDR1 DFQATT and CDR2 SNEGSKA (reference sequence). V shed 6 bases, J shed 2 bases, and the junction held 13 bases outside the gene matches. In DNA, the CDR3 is TGCAGTGCGCCTCCGGTGGCAGGGGGACCCTACGAGCAGTACTTC. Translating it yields CSAPPVAGGPYEQYF.

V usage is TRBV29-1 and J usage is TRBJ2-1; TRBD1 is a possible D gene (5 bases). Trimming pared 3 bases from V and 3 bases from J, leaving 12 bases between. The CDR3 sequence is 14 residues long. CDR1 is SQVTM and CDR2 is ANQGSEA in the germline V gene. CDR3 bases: TGCAGCGTTGACAGGACACCCAACTACAATGAGCAGTTCTTC. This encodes CSVDRTPNYNEQFF.

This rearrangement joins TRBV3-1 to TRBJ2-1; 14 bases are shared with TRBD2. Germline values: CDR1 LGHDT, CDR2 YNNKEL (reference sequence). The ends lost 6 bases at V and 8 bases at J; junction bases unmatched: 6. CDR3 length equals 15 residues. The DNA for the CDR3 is TGTGCCAGCAGGGATGGACTAGCGGGGGGCGATGAGCAGTTCTTC. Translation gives CASRDGLAGGDEQFF.

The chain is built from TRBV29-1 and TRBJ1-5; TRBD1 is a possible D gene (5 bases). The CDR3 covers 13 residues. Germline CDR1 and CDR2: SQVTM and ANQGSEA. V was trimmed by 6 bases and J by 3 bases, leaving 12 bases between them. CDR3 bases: TGCAGCGTGGCTGGGGGGTTCAATCAGCCCCAGCATTTT. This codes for CSVAGGFNQPQHF.

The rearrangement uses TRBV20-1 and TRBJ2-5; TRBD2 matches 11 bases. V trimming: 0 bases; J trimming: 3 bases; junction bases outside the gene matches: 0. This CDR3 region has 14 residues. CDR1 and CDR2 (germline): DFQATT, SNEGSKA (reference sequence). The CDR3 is CSAREGLAEETQYF. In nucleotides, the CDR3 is TGCAGTGCTAGAGAGGGACTAGCGGAAGAGACCCAGTACTTC.

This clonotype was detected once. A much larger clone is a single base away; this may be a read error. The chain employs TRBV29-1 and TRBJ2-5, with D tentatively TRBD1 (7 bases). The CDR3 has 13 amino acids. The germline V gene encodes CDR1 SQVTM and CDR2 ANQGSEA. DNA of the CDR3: TGCAGCGTCCGGACAGGCCGCGGGGAGACCGAGTACTTC. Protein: CSVRTGRGETEYF.

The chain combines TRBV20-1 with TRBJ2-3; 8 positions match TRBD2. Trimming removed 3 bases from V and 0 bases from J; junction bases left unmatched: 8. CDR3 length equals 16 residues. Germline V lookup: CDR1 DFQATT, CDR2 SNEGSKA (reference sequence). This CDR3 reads CSARSWTSRSTDTQYF. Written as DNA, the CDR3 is TGCAGTGCTAGGTCCTGGACTAGCCGAAGCACAGATACGCAGTATTTT.

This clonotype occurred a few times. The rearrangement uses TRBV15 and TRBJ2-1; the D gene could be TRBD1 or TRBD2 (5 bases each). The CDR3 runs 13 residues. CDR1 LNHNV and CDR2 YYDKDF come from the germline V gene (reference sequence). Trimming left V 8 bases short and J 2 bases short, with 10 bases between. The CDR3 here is CATRGRAYNEQFF. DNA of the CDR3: TGTGCCACCCGGGGACGGGCCTACAATGAGCAGTTCTTC. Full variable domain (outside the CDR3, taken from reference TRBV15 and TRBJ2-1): DAMVIQNPRYQVTQFGKPVTLSCSQTLNHNVMYWYQQKSSQAPKLLFHYYDKDFNNEADTPDNFQSRRPNTSFCFLDIRSPGLGDTAMYLCATRGRAYNEQFFGPGTRLTVL.

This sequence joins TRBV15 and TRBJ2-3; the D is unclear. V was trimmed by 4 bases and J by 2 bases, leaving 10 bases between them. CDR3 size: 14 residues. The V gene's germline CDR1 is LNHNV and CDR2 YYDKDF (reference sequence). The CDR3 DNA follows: TGTGCCACCAGCACTGTTGAGGCCACAGATACGCAGTATTTT. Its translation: CATSTVEATDTQYF.

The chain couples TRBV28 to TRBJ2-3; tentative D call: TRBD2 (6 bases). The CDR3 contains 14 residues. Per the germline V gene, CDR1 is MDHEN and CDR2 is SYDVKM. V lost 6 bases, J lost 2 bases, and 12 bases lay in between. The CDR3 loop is CASRPGLPTDTQYF. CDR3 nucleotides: TGTGCCAGCAGGCCGGGACTTCCCACAGATACGCAGTATTTT.

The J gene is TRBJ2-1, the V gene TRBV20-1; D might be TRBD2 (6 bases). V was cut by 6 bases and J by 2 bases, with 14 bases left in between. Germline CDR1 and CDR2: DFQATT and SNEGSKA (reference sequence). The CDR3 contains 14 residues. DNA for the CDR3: TGCAGTGCCAGGGACTTTTTAACCTACAATGAGCAGTTCTTC. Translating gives CSARDFLTYNEQFF.

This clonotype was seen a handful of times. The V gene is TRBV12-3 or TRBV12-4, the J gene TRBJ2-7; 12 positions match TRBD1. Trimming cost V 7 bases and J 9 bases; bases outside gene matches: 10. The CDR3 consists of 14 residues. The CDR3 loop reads CASTPGTGGGGQYF. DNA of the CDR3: TGTGCCAGCACCCCCGGGACAGGGGGCGGAGGGCAGTACTTC.

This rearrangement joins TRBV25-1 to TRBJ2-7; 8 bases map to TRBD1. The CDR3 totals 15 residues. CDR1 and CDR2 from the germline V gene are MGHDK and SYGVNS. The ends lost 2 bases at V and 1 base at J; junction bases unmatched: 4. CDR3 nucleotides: TGTGCCAGCAGTGAAATTCACAGGGGGTCCTACGAGCAGTACTTC. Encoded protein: CASSEIHRGSYEQYF.

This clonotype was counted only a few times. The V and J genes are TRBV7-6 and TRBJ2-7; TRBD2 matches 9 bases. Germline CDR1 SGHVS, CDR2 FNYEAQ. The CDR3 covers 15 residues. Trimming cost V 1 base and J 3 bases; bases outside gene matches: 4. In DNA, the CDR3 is TGTGCCAGCAGCTTAGACCCTAGCGGGGTCTACGAGCAGTACTTC. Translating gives CASSLDPSGVYEQYF.

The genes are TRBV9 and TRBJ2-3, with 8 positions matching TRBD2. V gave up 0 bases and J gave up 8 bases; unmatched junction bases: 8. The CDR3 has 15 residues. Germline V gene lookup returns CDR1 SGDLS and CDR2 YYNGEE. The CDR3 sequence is CASSVEGLAVATQYF. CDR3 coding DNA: TGTGCCAGCAGCGTAGAAGGACTAGCTGTAGCTACGCAGTATTTT. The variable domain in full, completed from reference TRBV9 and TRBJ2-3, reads DSGVTQTPKHLITATGQRVTLRCSPRSGDLSVYWYQQSLDQGLQFLIQYYNGEERAKGNILERFSAQQFPDLHSELNLSSLELGDSALYFCASSVEGLAVATQYFGPGTRLTVL.

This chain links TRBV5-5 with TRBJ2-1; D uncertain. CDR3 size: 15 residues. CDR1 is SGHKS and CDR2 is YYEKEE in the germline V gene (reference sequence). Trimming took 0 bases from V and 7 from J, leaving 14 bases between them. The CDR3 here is CASSLGNPRYNEQFF. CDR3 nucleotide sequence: TGTGCCAGCAGCTTGGGGAATCCCAGATATAATGAGCAGTTCTTC.

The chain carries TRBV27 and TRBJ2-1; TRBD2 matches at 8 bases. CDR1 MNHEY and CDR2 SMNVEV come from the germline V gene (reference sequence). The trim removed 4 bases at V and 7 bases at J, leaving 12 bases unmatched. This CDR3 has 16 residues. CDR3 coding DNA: TGTGCCAGCAGTTCGCAGCCGATGCCTAGCGGGAATGAGCAGTTCTTC. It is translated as CASSSQPMPSGNEQFF.

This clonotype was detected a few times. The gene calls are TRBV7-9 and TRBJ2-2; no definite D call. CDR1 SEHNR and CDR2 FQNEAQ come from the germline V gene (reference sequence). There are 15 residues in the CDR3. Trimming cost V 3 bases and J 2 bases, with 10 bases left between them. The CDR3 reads CASSLVSSNTGELFF. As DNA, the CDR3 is TGTGCCAGCAGCTTGGTGTCTTCCAACACCGGGGAGCTGTTTTTT.

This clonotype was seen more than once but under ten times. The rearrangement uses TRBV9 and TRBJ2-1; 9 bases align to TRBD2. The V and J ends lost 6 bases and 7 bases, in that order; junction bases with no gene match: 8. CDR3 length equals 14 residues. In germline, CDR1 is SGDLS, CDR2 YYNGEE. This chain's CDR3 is CASTFGGGANEQFF. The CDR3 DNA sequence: TGTGCCAGCACCTTCGGCGGGGGGGCAAATGAGCAGTTCTTC.

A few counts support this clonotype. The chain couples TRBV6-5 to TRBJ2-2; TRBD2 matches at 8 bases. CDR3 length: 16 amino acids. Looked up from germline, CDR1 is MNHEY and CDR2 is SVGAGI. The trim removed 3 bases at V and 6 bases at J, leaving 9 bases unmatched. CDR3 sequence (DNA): TGTGCCAGCAGTTATTTCGACCTAGCGGGTTCCGGGGAGCTGTTTTTT. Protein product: CASSYFDLAGSGELFF.

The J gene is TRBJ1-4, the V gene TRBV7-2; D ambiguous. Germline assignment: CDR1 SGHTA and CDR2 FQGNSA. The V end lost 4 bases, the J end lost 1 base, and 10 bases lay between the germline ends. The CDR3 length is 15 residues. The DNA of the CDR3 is TGTGCCAGCAGCTCTACCCCCGGAACTAATGAAAAACTGTTTTTT. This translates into CASSSTPGTNEKLFF. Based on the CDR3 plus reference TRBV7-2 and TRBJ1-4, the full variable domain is GAGVSQSPSNKVTEKGKDVELRCDPISGHTALYWYRQSLGQGLEFLIYFQGNSAPDKSGLPSDRFSAERTGGSVSTLTIQRTQQEDSAVYLCASSSTPGTNEKLFFGSGTQLSVL.

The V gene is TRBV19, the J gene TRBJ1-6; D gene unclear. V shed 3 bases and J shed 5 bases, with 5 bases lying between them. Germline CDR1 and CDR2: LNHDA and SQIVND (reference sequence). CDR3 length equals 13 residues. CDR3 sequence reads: CASSIVNNSPLHF. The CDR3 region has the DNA TGTGCCAGTAGTATTGTCAATAATTCACCCCTCCACTTT. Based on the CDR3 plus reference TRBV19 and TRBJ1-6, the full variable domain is DGGITQSPKYLFRKEGQNVTLSCEQNLNHDAMYWYRQDPGQGLRLIYYSQIVNDFQKGDIAEGYSVSREKKESFPLTVTSAQKNPTAFYLCASSIVNNSPLHFGNGTRLTVT.

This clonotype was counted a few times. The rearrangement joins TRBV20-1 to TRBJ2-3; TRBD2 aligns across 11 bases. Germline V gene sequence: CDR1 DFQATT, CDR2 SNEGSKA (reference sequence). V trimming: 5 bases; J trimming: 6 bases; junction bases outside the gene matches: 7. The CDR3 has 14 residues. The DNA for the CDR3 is TGCAGTGCTCTAGCGGGGGGCAAATCTGATACGCAGTATTTT. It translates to CSALAGGKSDTQYF.

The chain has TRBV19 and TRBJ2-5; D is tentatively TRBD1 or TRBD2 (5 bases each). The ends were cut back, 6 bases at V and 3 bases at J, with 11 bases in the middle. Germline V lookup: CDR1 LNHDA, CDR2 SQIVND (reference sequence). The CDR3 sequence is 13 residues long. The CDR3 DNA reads TGTGCCAGTAGAAATCAGGGAGAAGAGACCCAGTACTTC. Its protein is CASRNQGEETQYF.

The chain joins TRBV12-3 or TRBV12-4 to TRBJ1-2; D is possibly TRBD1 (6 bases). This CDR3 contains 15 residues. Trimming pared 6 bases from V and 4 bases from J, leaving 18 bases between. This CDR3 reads CASSRGQSDVYGYTF. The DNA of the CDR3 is TGTGCCAGCAGCCGAGGACAGAGCGATGTCTATGGCTACACCTTC.

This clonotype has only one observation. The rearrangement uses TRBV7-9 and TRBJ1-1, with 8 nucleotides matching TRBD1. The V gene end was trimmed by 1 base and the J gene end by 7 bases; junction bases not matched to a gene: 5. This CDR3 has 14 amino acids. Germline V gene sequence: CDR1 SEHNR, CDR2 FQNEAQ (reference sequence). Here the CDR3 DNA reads TGTGCCAGCAGCTTAGGTGACAGGGGCCATGAAGCTTTCTTT. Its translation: CASSLGDRGHEAFF.

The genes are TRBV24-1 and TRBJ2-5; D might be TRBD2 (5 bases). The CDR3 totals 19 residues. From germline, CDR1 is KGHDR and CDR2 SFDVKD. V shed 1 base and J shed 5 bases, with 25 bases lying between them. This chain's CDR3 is CATSDFTDIWSGSGETQYF. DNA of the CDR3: TGTGCCACCAGTGATTTTACCGATATTTGGTCGGGGTCTGGGGAGACCCAGTACTTC.

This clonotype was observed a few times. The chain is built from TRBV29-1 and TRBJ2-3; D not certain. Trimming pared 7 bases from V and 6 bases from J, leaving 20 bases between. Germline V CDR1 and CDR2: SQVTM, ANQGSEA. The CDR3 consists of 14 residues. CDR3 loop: CSAEGFSKADTQYF. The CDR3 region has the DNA TGCAGCGCAGAAGGGTTCAGTAAGGCTGATACGCAGTATTTT.

CDR3 DNA: TGTGCCAGCAGCCAAGCGAGGGGGCGGTTTTACGAGCAGTACTTC. Translating gives CASSQARGRFYEQYF. The chain employs TRBV3-1 and TRBJ2-7; TRBD1 matches 7 bases. The CDR3 runs 15 residues. Germline values: CDR1 LGHDT, CDR2 YNNKEL (reference sequence). Germline trimming cut 1 base from V and 4 bases from J; bases unmatched to any gene: 7.

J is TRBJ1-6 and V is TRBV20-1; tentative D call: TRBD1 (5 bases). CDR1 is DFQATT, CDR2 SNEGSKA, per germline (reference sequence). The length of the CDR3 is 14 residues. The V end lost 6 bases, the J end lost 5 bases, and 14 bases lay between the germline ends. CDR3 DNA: TGCAGTGCCGCGTCACCGGGGGATAATTCACCCCTCCACTTT. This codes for CSAASPGDNSPLHF.

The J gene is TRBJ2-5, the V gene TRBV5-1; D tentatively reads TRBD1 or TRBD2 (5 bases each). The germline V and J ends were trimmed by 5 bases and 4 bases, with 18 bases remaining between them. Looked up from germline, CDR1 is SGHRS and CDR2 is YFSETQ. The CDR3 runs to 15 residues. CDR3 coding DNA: TGCGCCAGCAGTCTGGGTTGGACGGGACCAGAGACCCAGTACTTC. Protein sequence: CASSLGWTGPETQYF.